This TCR beta chain is from a study of OX40 agonist ivuxolimab in advanced cancers. The CDR3 totals 13 residues. Germline lookup yields CDR1 LGHNA and CDR2 YSLEER. V shed 1 base and J shed 6 bases, with 9 bases lying between them. Using immunoSEQ multiplex PCR, the repertoire was profiled, and TCRdb retains in-frame clones only, with some absent. The table lists more than 70,000 clones, roughly 86% of them singletons. A remark on this clone: Its matching antigen is unknown.

Study-wide findings and caveats: CD4+ and CD8+ blood T cells expanded clonally by week 6 at 0.1 to 3.0 mg/kg.

Sequencing used CD4+ or CD8+ T cells sorted from blood, obtained in a trial of the OX40 agonist ivuxolimab. The clonotype was recovered from an adult with an advanced solid tumor such as melanoma, head and neck, liver or kidney cancer. V usage is TRBV4-3 and J usage is TRBJ1-1; D gene ambiguous. CDR3 residues: CASSQGLGAEAFF. The CDR3 coding sequence is TGCGCCAGCAGCCAAGGTCTCGGTGCTGAAGCTTTCTTT.